This TCR beta chain was captured by sequencing in a study of blood T cell repertoires in COVID-19. Donors of Cohort 3 who recovered were those that had two negative PCRs, clearance, or symptom resolution. CDR1 and CDR2 (germline): MNHEY, SMNVEV (reference sequence). The CDR3 sequence is 13 residues long. V lost 6 bases to trimming and J lost 4 bases, with 9 bases between them. Profiled with immunoSEQ multiplex PCR; TCRdb holds only in-frame clones, not every one. The top ten hold approximately 6% of the sample, which has 150,000 to 200,000 clones, 80% seen once. The chain is built from TRBV27 and TRBJ1-4, with D unresolved. The receptor comes from a man aged 40-55 years who had recovered from COVID-19. The sequenced material came from PBMCs or T cells enriched from blood (not recorded which). CDR3 DNA: TGTGCCAGCAGGAGGCAGATTAATGAAAAACTGTTTTTT. Its translation: CASRRQINEKLFF.